One and the same sample provided the 24 T cell receptor beta chains below, sequenced in a study of immune heterogeneity within non-small cell lung tumors. Each sample used 600 to 700 ng of genomic DNA from bulk tumor tissue. Several biopsies per primary tumor were taken during surgery, spaced as far apart as possible. Newly diagnosed with untreated non-small cell lung cancer, the patients underwent curative surgery. TCR beta CDR3 was amplified by multiplex PCR, first round around 9 cycles, 32 V and 13 J primers. TCRdb re-analysed the multiplex PCR reads in MiXCR, keeping a single row per CDR3 protein. The sample carries about 3,300 distinct CDR3 sequences, 27% recorded once. The sequenced sample was lung tumor tissue. The receptors originated from a man aged 55 to 70 with non-small cell lung cancer.

By frequency in the sample, this clonotype is medium-sized. This chain uses TRBV24-1 with TRBJ2-7; D gene ambiguous. The CDR3 spans 13 residues. Germline V CDR1 and CDR2: KGHDR, SFDVKD. V lost 3 bases and J lost 2, with 7 bases in between. The CDR3 here is CATSDGVTYEQYF. The CDR3 nucleotides are TGTGCCACCAGTGATGGTGTCACCTACGAGCAGTACTTC.

This clonotype is a singleton in its sample. A junction end diverges from the germline sequence, so it may reflect a read error. The V and J genes are TRBV11-2 and TRBJ2-5, with TRBD1 matching 8 bases. CDR3 length equals 15 residues. CDR1 SGHAT and CDR2 FQNNGV come from the germline V gene. The CDR3 region is CASSQTTGVGETRYF. CDR3 DNA: TGTGCCAGCAGCCAGACGACAGGGGTTGGGGAGACCCGGTACTTC.

This clonotype has a handful of counts. The gene calls are TRBV6-6 and TRBJ2-1, with D perhaps TRBD2 (7 bases). This CDR3 is built from 14 residues. Trimming shortened V by 2 bases and J by 8 bases, and 13 bases separated the two germline ends. CDR1 MNHNY and CDR2 SVGAGI come from the germline V gene (reference sequence). In DNA, the CDR3 is TGTGCCAGCAGTTACAGTTGGGGGGGCGATGAGCAGTTCTTC. Encoded protein: CASSYSWGGDEQFF.

This clonotype counts as large. CDR3 residues: CSARTSGMIYEQYF. Here the CDR3 DNA reads TGCAGTGCTAGGACTAGCGGGATGATCTACGAGCAGTACTTC. This chain links TRBV20-1 with TRBJ2-7, with 11 bases that match TRBD2. The V gene's germline CDR1 is DFQATT and CDR2 SNEGSKA (reference sequence). This CDR3 contains 14 residues. V lost 3 bases and J lost 3; bases outside the gene matches: 4.

By sample fraction, this clonotype is medium-sized. V is TRBV20-1 and J is TRBJ2-7, with D maybe TRBD2 (6 bases). The CDR3 runs 16 residues. V was trimmed by 0 bases and J by 5 bases, leaving 20 bases between them. Germline CDR1 is DFQATT and CDR2 is SNEGSKA (reference sequence). This CDR3 reads CSARDLGLASLDEQYF. In DNA, the CDR3 is TGCAGTGCTAGAGATCTAGGGCTAGCGAGTTTGGACGAGCAGTACTTC.

This clonotype is medium-sized within its sample. This chain links TRBV6-5 with TRBJ2-3; D gene uncertain. The CDR3 spans 14 residues. CDR1 and CDR2 (germline): MNHEY, SVGAGI. V was shortened by 2 bases and J by 2 bases, with 8 bases between the two germline ends. In nucleotides, the CDR3 is TGTGCCAGCAGTTACCAGTATAACACAGATACGCAGTATTTT. This sequence encodes CASSYQYNTDTQYF.

The chain links TRBV20-1 to TRBJ2-3; D not resolved. The CDR3 consists of 13 residues. The germline V gene has CDR1 DFQATT and CDR2 SNEGSKA (reference sequence). The germline V and J ends were trimmed by 5 bases and 2 bases, with 11 bases remaining between them. In DNA form, the CDR3 reads TGCAGTGCTTTACCGGCCTTCACAGATACGCAGTATTTT. Translation gives CSALPAFTDTQYF.

In this sample, this clonotype turned up a few times. The gene calls are TRBV19 and TRBJ1-1, with D uncertain. The germline V gene has CDR1 LNHDA and CDR2 SQIVND (reference sequence). Trimming removed 3 bases at V and 6 bases at J, with 17 bases between. The CDR3 sequence is 15 residues long. DNA of the CDR3: TGTGCCAGTAGTATCAGACCGCCCACCCGGGCTGAAGCTTTCTTT. As protein: CASSIRPPTRAEAFF.

The rearrangement links TRBV3-1 to TRBJ2-5, with 7 nucleotides matching TRBD2. The CDR3 contains 15 residues. Losses at the gene ends were 1 base for V and 5 bases for J; bases not matched to a gene: 7. Germline CDR1 and CDR2: LGHDT and YNNKEL (reference sequence). The CDR3: CASSQARGSLETQYF. The CDR3 bases are TGTGCCAGCAGCCAAGCGCGGGGGTCCCTGGAGACCCAGTACTTC.

This clonotype is labeled medium-sized. The genes are TRBV29-1 and TRBJ2-3; possibly TRBD2 for D (5 bases). The germline CDR1 and CDR2 sequences are SQVTM and ANQGSEA. This CDR3 spans 14 amino acids. V was shortened by 7 bases and J by 5 bases, with 19 bases between the two germline ends. The CDR3 spells CSAALEVVRDTQYF. For the CDR3, the DNA is TGCAGCGCTGCTTTGGAGGTGGTCCGAGATACGCAGTATTTT.

A few counts support this clonotype. V gene TRBV12-3 or TRBV12-4 combines with J gene TRBJ1-2; possible D gene TRBD1, 6 bases. V dropped 5 bases and J dropped 8 bases, with 12 bases sitting between them. The CDR3 spans 12 residues. Here the CDR3 reads CASSLVRGGYTF. The DNA of the CDR3 is TGTGCCAGCAGTCTCGTCAGGGGCGGCTACACCTTC.

Here the CDR3 reads CASSLAWNWGEQFF. The CDR3 bases are TGTGCCAGCAGTTTAGCCTGGAATTGGGGTGAGCAGTTCTTC. This chain uses TRBV28 with TRBJ2-1; no definite D call. Germline assignment: CDR1 MDHEN and CDR2 SYDVKM. With 2 bases removed from V and 9 bases from J, the gap between germline ends came to 14 bases. The CDR3 sequence is 14 residues long. The full variable domain, rest sourced from reference TRBV28 and TRBJ2-1, is DVKVTQSSRYLVKRTGEKVFLECVQDMDHENMFWYRQDPGLGLRLIYFSYDVKMKEKGDIPEGYSVSREKKERFSLILESASTNQTSMYLCASSLAWNWGEQFFGPGTRLTVL.

By share, this clonotype counts as medium-sized (0.01 to 0.1%). This rearrangement joins TRBV25-1 to TRBJ2-3; a weak D match, TRBD2 (7 bases). This CDR3 is built from 15 residues. Germline V gene lookup returns CDR1 MGHDK and CDR2 SYGVNS. V was clipped by 6 bases and J by 1 base, with 14 bases between them. This CDR3 is CASSAGGRGTDTQYF. The CDR3 bases are TGTGCCAGCAGCGCCGGGGGGCGGGGCACAGATACGCAGTATTTT.

This clonotype occurred a few times. The chain is built from TRBV7-6 and TRBJ1-1, with D possibly TRBD1 on 5 matching bases. Between the trimmed V and J ends, which lost 1 base and 5 bases, there was a span of 14 bases. Germline V gene sequence: CDR1 SGHVS, CDR2 FNYEAQ. The CDR3 consists of 15 residues. CDR3 DNA: TGTGCCAGCAGCTTAGTAGCGGGGCTGGGGACTGAAGCTTTCTTT. Encoded protein: CASSLVAGLGTEAFF.

The chain couples TRBV18 to TRBJ1-1, with 8 positions matching TRBD1. The CDR3 consists of 14 residues. Germline-derived CDR1 and CDR2 are KGHSH and LQKENI. V dropped 8 bases and J dropped 1; count of bases not matched to a gene: 6. The CDR3 DNA is TGTGCCAGCCTGGGACAGGTAAAGAACACTGAAGCTTTCTTT. Translation gives CASLGQVKNTEAFF.

Remarks on this clonotype: One end of the junction is discordant with germline, which a read error may explain. The chain has TRBV12-3 or TRBV12-4 and TRBJ2-2, with 8 bases matching TRBD1. This CDR3 region has 15 residues. The CDR3 here is CSSSLGTGVTGELFF. Here the CDR3 DNA reads TGTTCCAGCAGTTTGGGGACAGGTGTCACCGGGGAGCTGTTCTTT.

This clonotype is categorized as medium-sized. The V and J genes are TRBV4-1 and TRBJ1-6, with no clear D. Deletions cut 0 bases from V and 8 bases from J, with 14 bases between. CDR3 size: 16 residues. Germline CDR1 and CDR2: MGHRA and YSYEKL. The CDR3 nucleotides are TGCGCCAGCAGCCAAGATGAAACGAGGTCATATTCACCCCTCCACTTT. Amino acid sequence: CASSQDETRSYSPLHF.

The chain uses TRBV14 and TRBJ2-3, with 9 bases fitting TRBD2. Germline values: CDR1 SGHDN, CDR2 FVKESK. J was trimmed by 0 bases and V by 9 bases; bases with no gene match: 1. The CDR3 extends over 13 amino acids. CDR3 sequence: CASGLASTDTQYF. CDR3 nucleotide sequence: TGTGCCAGTGGACTAGCGAGCACAGATACGCAGTATTTT.

This clonotype was observed a single time. A much larger clone lies a single base off, so this may be a read error. The chain recombines TRBV6-1 with TRBJ1-5; D call uncertain. The CDR3 sequence is 13 residues long. Germline V gene lookup returns CDR1 MNHNS and CDR2 SASEGT. DNA for the CDR3: TGTGACAGCAGTGAACTTGGGAATCAGCCCCAGCATTTT. Its translation is CDSSELGNQPQHF.

This clonotype has more than one count but fewer than ten. The V call is TRBV4-2, the J call TRBJ2-5; 12 bases align to TRBD2. Germline assignment: CDR1 LGHNA and CDR2 YNFKEQ. This CDR3 is built from 16 residues. The trim removed 1 base at V and 3 bases at J, leaving 3 bases unmatched. CDR3 residues: CASSQGLAGVEETQYF. CDR3 nucleotides: TGTGCCAGCAGCCAAGGACTAGCGGGAGTCGAAGAGACCCAGTACTTC.

This clonotype rates as medium-sized. The chain uses TRBV6-1 and TRBJ1-5; 7 nucleotides agree with TRBD1. V was pared by 6 bases and J by 7 bases, with 9 bases of the junction left unmatched. From germline, CDR1 is MNHNS and CDR2 SASEGT. This CDR3 spans 14 amino acids. The CDR3 sequence is CASRGTGDGQPQHF. In DNA form, the CDR3 reads TGTGCCAGCAGGGGAACAGGGGATGGCCAGCCCCAGCATTTT.

This clonotype was picked up a small number of times. A read error may account for a junction end that differs from germline. The chain joins TRBV7-3 to TRBJ2-1, with D possibly being TRBD1 (5 bases). The CDR3 sequence is 13 residues long. The germline V gene has CDR1 SGHTA and CDR2 FQGTGA. The CDR3: CPSSLTTDNEQFF. As DNA, the CDR3 is TGTCCCAGCAGCTTGACGACAGACAATGAGCAGTTCTTC.

Only a few counts were recorded for this clonotype. The chain carries TRBV7-8 and TRBJ2-2, with TRBD1 matching 9 bases. The junction had 11 bases not matched to a gene; V was cut back by 2 bases and J by 7 bases. Germline values: CDR1 SGHVS, CDR2 FQNEAQ. CDR3 length equals 17 residues. This CDR3 is CASSLKMRTGVDGELFF. The CDR3 bases are TGTGCCAGCAGCTTAAAAATGAGGACAGGGGTAGACGGGGAGCTGTTTTTT.

This clonotype was detected a few times. The chain has TRBV12-3 or TRBV12-4 and TRBJ2-2; TRBD1 matches at 8 bases. There are 15 residues in the CDR3. V lost 3 bases and J lost 4; bases outside the gene matches: 4. The CDR3 here is CASSLGTGVTGELFF. The CDR3 bases are TGTGCCAGCAGTTTGGGGACAGGTGTCACCGGGGAGCTGTTTTTT.